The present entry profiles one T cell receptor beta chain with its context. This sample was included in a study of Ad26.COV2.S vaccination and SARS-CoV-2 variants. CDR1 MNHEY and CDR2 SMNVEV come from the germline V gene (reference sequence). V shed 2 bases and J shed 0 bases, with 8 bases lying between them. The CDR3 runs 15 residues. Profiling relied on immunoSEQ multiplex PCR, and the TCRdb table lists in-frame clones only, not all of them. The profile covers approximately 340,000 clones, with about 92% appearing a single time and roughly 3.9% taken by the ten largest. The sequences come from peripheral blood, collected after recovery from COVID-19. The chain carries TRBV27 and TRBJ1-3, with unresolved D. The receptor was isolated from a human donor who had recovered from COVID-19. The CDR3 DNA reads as TGTGCCAGCAGTTTAGTACGGAACTCTGGAAACACCATATATTTT. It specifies CASSLVRNSGNTIYF.